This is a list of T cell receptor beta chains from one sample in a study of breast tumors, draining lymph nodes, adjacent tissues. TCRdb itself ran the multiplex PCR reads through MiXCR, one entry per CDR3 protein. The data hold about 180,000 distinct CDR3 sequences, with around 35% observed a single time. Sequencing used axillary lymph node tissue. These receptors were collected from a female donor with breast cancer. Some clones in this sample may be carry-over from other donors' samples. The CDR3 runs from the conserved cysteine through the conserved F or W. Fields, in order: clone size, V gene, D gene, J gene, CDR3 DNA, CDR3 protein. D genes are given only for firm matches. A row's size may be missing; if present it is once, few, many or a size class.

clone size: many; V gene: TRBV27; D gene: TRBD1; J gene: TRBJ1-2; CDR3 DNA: TGTGCCACCAGGACAGGGGGCGCAAATGGCTACACCTTC; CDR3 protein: CATRTGGANGYTF
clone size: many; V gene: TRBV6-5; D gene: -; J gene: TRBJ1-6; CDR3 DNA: TGTGCCAGCACCTTGGATGGGGCATCCTATAATTCACCCCTCCACTTT; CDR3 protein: CASTLDGASYNSPLHF
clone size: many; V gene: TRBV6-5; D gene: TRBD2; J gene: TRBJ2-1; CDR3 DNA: TGTGCCAGCACCCCCCCGGGGAGGGAGGGCCGCTACAATGAGCAGTTCTTC; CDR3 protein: CASTPPGREGRYNEQFF
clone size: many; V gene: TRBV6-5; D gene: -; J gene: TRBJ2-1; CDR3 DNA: TGTGCCAGCAGTTACGGTGGCATCCACAATGAGCAGTTCTTC; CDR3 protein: CASSYGGIHNEQFF
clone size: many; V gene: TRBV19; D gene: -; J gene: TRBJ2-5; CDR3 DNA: TGTGCCAGTAGTGCGCTCCGGGACCGAGAGACCCAGTACTTC; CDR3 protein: CASSALRDRETQYF
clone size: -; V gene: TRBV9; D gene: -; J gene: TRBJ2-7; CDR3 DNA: TGTGCCAGCAGCGTAGGCCCAGGGTTTGACGAGCAGTCCTTC; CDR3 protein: CASSVGPGFDEQSF
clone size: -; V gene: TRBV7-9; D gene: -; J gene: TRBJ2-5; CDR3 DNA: TGTGCCAGCAGCTTACGAAACAGGATCGACCGGGAGACCCAGTACTTC; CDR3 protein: CASSLRNRIDRETQYF
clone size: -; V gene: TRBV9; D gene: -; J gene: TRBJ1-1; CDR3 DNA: TGTGCCAGCAGCGTAGCAGAACAGGCGCGGGCTTTCTTT; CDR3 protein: CASSVAEQARAFF
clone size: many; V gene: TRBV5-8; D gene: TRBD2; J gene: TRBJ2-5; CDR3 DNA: TGTGCCAGCAGCTTGGGATCGGCTGCGGGGGGCCAAGAGACCCAGTACTTC; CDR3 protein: CASSLGSAAGGQETQYF
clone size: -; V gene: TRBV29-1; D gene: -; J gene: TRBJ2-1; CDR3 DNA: TGCAGCGTCACCCAGTGGGATGAGCAGTTCTTC; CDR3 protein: CSVTQWDEQFF
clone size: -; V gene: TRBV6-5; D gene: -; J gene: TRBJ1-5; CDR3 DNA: TGTGCCAGCAGTCCTCGGCTGCCCCAGCATTTT; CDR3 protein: CASSPRLPQHF
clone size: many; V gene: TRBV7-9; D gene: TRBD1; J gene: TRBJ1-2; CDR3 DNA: TGTGCCAGCAGCCCGACAGGGTTCGGCTATGGCTACACCTTC; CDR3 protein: CASSPTGFGYGYTF
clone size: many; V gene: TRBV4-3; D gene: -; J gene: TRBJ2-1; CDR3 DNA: TGCGCCAGCAGCCCTACTGGTCATGAGCAGTTCTTC; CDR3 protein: CASSPTGHEQFF
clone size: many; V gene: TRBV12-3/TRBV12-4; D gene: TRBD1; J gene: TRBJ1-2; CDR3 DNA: TGTGCCAGCAGTTTAGGGACAGGGCCGTATGGCTACACCTTC; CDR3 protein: CASSLGTGPYGYTF
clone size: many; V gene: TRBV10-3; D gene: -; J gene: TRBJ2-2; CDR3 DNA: TGTGCCACCTACAACCGTGGGGGGGCGGTCGGGGAGCTGTTTTTT; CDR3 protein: CATYNRGGAVGELFF
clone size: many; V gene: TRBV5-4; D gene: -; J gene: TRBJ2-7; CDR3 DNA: TGTGCCAGCAGCCTTGTGGGAGGGGGGTCTTACGAGCAGTACTTC; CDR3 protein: CASSLVGGGSYEQYF
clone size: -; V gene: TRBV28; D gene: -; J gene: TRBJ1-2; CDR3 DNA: TGTGCCAGCGGTTTAGGCAGTAACTATGGCTACACCTTC; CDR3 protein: CASGLGSNYGYTF
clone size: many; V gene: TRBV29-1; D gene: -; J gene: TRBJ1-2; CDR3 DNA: TGCAGCGTTGAAACCGGGGATAACTATGGCTACACCTTC; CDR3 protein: CSVETGDNYGYTF
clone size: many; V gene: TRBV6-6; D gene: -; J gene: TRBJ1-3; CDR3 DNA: TGTGCCAGCAGTTCCCCTGTGAGCTCTGGAAACACCATATATTTT; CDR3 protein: CASSSPVSSGNTIYF
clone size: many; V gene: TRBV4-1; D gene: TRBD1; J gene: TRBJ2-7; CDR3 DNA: TGCGCCAGCAGCCAAGTACCGGGACAGGGGATCGAGCAGTACTTC; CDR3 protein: CASSQVPGQGIEQYF
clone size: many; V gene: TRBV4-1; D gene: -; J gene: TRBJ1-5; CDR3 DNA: TGCGCCAGCAGCCAAGAGGGTACGGGGGTAGGGCAGCCCCAGCATTTT; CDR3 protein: CASSQEGTGVGQPQHF
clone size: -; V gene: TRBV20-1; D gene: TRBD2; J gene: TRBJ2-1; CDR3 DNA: TGCGGGGCAGCGGGGAGGGCAGGGACTTACAATGAGCAGTTCTTC; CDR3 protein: CGAAGRAGTYNEQFF
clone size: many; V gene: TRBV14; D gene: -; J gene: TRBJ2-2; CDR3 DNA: TGTGCCAGCAGCCGAACGGGACCGACGAACACCGGGGAGCTGTTTTTT; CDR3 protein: CASSRTGPTNTGELFF
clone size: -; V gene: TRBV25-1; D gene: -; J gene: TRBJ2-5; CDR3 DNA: -; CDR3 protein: CASSFYICSARDTLARQETQYF
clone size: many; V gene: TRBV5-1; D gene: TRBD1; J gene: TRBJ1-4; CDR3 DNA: TGCGCCAGCAGCTTGACAGGGGGGGAGGAGGAAAAACTGTTTTTT; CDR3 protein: CASSLTGGEEEKLFF
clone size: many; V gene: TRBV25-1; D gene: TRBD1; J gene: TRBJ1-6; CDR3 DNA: TGTGCCAGCAGTGAATCGCTGACAGGGGGTTCCTTCTCCTATAATTCACCCCTCCACTTT; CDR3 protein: CASSESLTGGSFSYNSPLHF
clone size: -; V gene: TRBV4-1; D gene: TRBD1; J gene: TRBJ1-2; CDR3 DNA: TGCGCCAGCAGCTCGATTAAACCGGGACAGGGGGCCTATGGCTACACCTTC; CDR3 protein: CASSSIKPGQGAYGYTF
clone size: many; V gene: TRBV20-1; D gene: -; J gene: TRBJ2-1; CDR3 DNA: TGCAGTGCTAGAGTAGGGCGGGACGGCTATTTCAATGAGCAGTTCTTC; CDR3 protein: CSARVGRDGYFNEQFF
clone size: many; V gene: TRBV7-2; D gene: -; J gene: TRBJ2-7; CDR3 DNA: TGTGCCAGCAGCTTCGGCGGGATCACCTACGAGCAGTACTTC; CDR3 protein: CASSFGGITYEQYF
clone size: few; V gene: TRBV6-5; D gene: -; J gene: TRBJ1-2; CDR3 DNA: TGTGCCAGCAGTCGGGGACAAGCCTATGGCTACACCTTC; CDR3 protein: CASSRGQAYGYTF
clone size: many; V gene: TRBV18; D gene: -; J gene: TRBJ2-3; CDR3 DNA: TGTGCCAGCTCACTCCGACTAGACACAGATACGCAGTATTTT; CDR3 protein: CASSLRLDTDTQYF
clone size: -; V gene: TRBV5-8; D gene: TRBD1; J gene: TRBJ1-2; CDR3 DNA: TGTGCCAGCAGCTTGGGCGAGACAGGGGGACTCTATGGCTACACCTTC; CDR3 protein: CASSLGETGGLYGYTF
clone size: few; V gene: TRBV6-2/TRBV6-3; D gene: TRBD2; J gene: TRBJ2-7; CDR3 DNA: TGTGCCAGCAGTTACTCTTCCGGGACTAGCGCAATCGCTAGCTCCTACGAGCAGTACTTC; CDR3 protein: CASSYSSGTSAIASSYEQYF
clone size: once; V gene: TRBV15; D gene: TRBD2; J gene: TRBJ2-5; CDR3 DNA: TGTGCCACCAGCAGAGTTAGCGGGGGGGGGGAAGACCCGTACTTC; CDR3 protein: CATSRVSGGGEDPYF
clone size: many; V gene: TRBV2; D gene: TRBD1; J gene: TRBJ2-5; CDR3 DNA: TGTGCCAGCAGTGACAGGGGGTCAAAAGAGACCCAGTACTTC; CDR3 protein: CASSDRGSKETQYF
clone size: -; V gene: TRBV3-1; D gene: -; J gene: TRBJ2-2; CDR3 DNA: TGTGCCAGCAGCCAAGGGGGATGGACTACGAACACCGGGGAGCTGTTTTTT; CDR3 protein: CASSQGGWTTNTGELFF
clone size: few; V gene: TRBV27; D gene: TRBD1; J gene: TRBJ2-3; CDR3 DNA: TGTGCCAGCAGTTTATCGGGACAGGGGAGAGTTTTAGATACGCAGTATTTT; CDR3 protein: CASSLSGQGRVLDTQYF
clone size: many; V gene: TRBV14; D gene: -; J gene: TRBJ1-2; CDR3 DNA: TGTGCCAGCAGTGAAAAGATAGGGAGAGGCTACACCTTC; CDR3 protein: CASSEKIGRGYTF
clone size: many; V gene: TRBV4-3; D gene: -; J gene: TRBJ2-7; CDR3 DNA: TGCGCCAGCAGCCAAGATGCAGGAAACGTTGGGGCGGTCTACGAGCAGTACTTC; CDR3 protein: CASSQDAGNVGAVYEQYF
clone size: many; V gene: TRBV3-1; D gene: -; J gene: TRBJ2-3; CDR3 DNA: TGTGCCAGCAGCCAAAGGAGGGGCAGCACAGATACGCAGTATTTT; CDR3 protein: CASSQRRGSTDTQYF
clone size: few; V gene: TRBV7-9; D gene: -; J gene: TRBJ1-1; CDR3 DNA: TGTGCCAGCAGCTCCCGGGAAATCACTGAAGTTTTCTTT; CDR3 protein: CASSSREITEVFF
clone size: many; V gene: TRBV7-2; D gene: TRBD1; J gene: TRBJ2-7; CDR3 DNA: TGTGCCAGCAGCCTAACGGGACAGGAGCCCTACGAGCAGTACTTC; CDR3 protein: CASSLTGQEPYEQYF
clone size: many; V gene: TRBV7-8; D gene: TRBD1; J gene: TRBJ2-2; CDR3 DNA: TGTGCCAGCAGCCAAGACAGGGGGCGAGGGGAGCTGTTTTTT; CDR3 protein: CASSQDRGRGELFF
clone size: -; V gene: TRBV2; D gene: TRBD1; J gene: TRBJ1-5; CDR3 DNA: TGTGCCAGCAGTGAGGGGACAGGGGCGGGTCAGCCCCAGCATTTT; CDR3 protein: CASSEGTGAGQPQHF
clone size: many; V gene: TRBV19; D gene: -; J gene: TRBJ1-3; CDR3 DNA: TGTGCCAGTAACGCGCGGGCCTCTGGAAACACCATATATTTT; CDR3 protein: CASNARASGNTIYF
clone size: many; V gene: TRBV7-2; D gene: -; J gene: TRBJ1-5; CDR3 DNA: TGTGCCAGCAGCTTAGCGCTTCAGCCCCAGCATTTT; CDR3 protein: CASSLALQPQHF
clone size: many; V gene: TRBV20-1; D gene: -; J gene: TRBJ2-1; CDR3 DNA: TGCAGTGCTAGAGAGACTAGGAGTTCAAGTCGTGAGCAGTTCTTC; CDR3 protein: CSARETRSSSREQFF
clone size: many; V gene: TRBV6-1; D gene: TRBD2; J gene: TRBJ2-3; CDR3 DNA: TGTGCCAGCAGTCCTACTAGCGGGGGGGTCACAGATACGCAGTATTTT; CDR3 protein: CASSPTSGGVTDTQYF
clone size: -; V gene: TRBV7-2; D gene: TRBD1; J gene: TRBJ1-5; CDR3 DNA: TGTGCCAGCAGCATCGGGACAGTGAATCAGCCCCAGCATTTT; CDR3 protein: CASSIGTVNQPQHF
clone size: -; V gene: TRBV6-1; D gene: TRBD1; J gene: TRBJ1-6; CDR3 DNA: TGTGCCAGCAGGGAAGATACAGGGGGTCTCTATAATTCACCCCTCCACTTT; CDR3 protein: CASREDTGGLYNSPLHF
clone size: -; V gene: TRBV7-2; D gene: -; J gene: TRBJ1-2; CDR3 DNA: TGTGCCAGCAGCCCACTGGGGCAGGGCACCGGGTATGGCTACACCTTC; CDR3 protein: CASSPLGQGTGYGYTF
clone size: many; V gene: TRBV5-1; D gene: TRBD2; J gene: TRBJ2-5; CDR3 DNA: TGCGCCAGCAGCCCGGAACCGGGACTAGCGGGGTCGGAGACCCAGTACTTC; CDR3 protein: CASSPEPGLAGSETQYF
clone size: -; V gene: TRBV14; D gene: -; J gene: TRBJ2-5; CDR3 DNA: TGTGCCAGCAGCCAAAGACTGGCCGCTCAAGAGGCCCAGTACTTC; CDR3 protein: CASSQRLAAQEAQYF
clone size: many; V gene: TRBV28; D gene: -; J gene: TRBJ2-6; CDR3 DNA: TGTGCCAGCAGTTTATACCTAGCGAGCTCTGGGGCCAACGTCCTGACTTTC; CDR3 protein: CASSLYLASSGANVLTF
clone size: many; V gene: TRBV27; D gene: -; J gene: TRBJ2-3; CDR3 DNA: TGTGCCAGCAGCCCTTGGGCGACAGTGCCCACAGATACGCAGTATTTT; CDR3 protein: CASSPWATVPTDTQYF
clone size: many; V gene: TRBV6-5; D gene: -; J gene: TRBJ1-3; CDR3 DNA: TGTGCCAGCAGATTATCCGGGACAAACTCCGGAAACACCATATATTTT; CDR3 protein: CASRLSGTNSGNTIYF
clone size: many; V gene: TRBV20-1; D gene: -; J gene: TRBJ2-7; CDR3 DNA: TGCAGTGCTAGGAGAGGGGAGCAGTACTTC; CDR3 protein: CSARRGEQYF
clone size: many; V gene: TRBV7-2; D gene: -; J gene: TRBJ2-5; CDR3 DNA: TGTGCCAGCAGCTTGGGCGGTCTAGGGGAGACCCAGTACTTC; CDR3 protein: CASSLGGLGETQYF
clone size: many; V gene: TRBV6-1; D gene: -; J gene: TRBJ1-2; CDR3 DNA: TGTGCCAGCAGTGAAGCGGGGATGAGGACGGCGTACTATGGCTACACCTTC; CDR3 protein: CASSEAGMRTAYYGYTF